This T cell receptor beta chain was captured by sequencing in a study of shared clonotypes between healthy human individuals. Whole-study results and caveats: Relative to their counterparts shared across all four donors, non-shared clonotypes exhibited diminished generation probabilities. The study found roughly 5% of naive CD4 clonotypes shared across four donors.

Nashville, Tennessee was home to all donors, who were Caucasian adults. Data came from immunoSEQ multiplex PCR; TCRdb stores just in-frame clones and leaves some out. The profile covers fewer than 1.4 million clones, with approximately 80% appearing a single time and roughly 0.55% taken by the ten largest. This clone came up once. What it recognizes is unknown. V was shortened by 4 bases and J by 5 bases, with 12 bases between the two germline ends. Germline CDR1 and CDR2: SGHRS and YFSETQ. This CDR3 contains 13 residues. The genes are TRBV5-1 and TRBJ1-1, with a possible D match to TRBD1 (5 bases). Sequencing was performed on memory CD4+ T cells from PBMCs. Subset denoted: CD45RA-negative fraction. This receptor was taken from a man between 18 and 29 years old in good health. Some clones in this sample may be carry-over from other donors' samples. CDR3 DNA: TGCGCCAGCAGCCTTCGACAGTTTACTGAAGCTTTCTTT. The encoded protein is CASSLRQFTEAFF. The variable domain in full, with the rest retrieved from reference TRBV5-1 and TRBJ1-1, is KAGVTQTPRYLIKTRGQQVTLSCSPISGHRSVSWYQQTPGQGLQFLFEYFSETQRNKGNFPGRFSGRQFSNSRSEMNVSTLELGDSALYLCASSLRQFTEAFFGQGTRLTVV.